These 5 T cell receptor beta chains were all obtained from the same sample, sequenced in a study of blood T cells in healthy people across ages. Primers used in a second PCR of about 7 to 12 cycles were a sample-barcoded 5' primer and a J-beta primer mix. Each CDR3 protein gets one entry after TCRdb re-called the 5' RACE reads with MiXCR. The data show some 760,000 distinct CDR3 sequences, around a quarter seen once. The sample also formed part of further work on T cells of mothers and their children.

The sample consisted of blood. The receptors originated from a boy between 10 and 17 years old in good health.

The rearrangement joins TRBV28 to TRBJ2-5, with D unresolved. The CDR3 runs to 15 residues. Trimming removed 3 bases at V and 5 bases at J, with 16 bases between. Germline V CDR1 and CDR2: MDHEN, SYDVKM. The DNA of the CDR3 is TGTGCCAGCAGTTTCTGGGAACTAAGGACGGAGACCCAGTACTTC. This translates into CASSFWELRTETQYF.

This chain links TRBV5-5 with TRBJ2-1, with a tentative D call TRBD1 (5 bases). V was clipped by 4 bases and J by 2 bases, with 13 bases between them. Germline lookup yields CDR1 SGHKS and CDR2 YYEKEE (reference sequence). The CDR3 contains 15 residues. The CDR3 nucleotides are TGTGCCAGCAGCGCCGACAGATCGCCCTACAATGAGCAGTTCTTC. It encodes CASSADRSPYNEQFF.

This clonotype was found a few times. The chain combines TRBV6-5 with TRBJ2-7, with 8 bases lining up with TRBD1. J lost 2 bases, V lost 6 bases, and 3 bases had no gene match. The CDR3 contains 13 residues. Germline values: CDR1 MNHEY, CDR2 SVGAGI. CDR3 nucleotide sequence: TGTGCCAGCAGGACAGGGGAAACCTACGAGCAGTACTTC. It is translated as CASRTGETYEQYF.

This clonotype was counted between two and nine times. The rearrangement uses TRBV6-1 and TRBJ2-3; D uncertain. The CDR3 sequence is 17 residues long. Trimming stripped 1 base from V and 0 bases from J, with 14 bases between. Germline CDR1 and CDR2: MNHNS and SASEGT. CDR3 sequence (DNA): TGTGCCAGCAGTGAAGAGGGTAAAGTCCTCAGCACAGATACGCAGTATTTT. Translating it yields CASSEEGKVLSTDTQYF.

The chain couples TRBV5-5 to TRBJ2-5; D possibly matches TRBD1 or TRBD2 (5 bases each). Germline assignment: CDR1 SGHKS and CDR2 YYEKEE (reference sequence). V gave up 2 bases and J gave up 4 bases, with 15 bases separating them. The CDR3 has 15 amino acids. The CDR3 DNA follows: TGTGCCAGCAGCTTCCGGGACGCGAGGTCAGAGACCCAGTACTTC. It translates to CASSFRDARSETQYF.